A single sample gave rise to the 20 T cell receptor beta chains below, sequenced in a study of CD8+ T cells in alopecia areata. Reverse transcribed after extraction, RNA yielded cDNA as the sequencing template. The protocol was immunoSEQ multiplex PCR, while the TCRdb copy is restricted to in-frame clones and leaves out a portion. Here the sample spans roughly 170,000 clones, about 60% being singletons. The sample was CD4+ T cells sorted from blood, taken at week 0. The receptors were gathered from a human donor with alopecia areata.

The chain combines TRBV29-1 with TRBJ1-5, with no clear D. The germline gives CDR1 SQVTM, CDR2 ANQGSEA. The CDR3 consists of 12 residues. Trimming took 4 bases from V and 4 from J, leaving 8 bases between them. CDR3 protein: CSVVLGNQPQHF. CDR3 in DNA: TGCAGCGTTGTGTTGGGGAATCAGCCCCAGCATTTT.

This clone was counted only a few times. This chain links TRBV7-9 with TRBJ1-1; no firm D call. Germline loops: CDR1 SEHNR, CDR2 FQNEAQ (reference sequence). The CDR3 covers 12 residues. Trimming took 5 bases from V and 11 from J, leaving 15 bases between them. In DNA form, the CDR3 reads TGTGCCAGCAGCCTAGGAGGCGGCGGGGCTTTCTTT. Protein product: CASSLGGGGAFF.

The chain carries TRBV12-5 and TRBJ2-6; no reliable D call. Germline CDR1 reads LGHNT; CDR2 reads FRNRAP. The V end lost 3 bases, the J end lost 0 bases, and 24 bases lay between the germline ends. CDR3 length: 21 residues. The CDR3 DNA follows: TGTGCTAGTGGTTTAACCGGACCCCCCCCCGGACCAGCCTCTGGGGCCAACGTCCTGACTTTC. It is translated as CASGLTGPPPGPASGANVLTF.

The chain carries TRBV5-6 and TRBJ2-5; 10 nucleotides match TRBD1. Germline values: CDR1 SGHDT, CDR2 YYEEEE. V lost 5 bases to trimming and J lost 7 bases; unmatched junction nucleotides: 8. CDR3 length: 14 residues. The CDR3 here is CASSKRDRGGTQYF. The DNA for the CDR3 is TGTGCCAGCAGTAAACGGGACAGGGGAGGGACCCAGTACTTC.

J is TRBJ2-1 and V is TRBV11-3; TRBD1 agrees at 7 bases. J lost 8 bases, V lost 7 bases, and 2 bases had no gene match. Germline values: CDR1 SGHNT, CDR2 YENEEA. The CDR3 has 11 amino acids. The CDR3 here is CASKGADEQFF. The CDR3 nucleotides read TGTGCCAGCAAGGGGGCCGATGAGCAGTTCTTC.

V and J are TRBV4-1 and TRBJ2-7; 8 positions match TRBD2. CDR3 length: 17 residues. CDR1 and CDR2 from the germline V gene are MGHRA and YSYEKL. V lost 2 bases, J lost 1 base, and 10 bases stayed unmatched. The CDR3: CASSQSLLAGSSYEQYF. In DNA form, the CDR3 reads TGCGCCAGCAGCCAATCCCTCCTAGCGGGTAGTTCCTACGAGCAGTACTTC.

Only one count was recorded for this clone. CDR3 protein: CASSFPTSGGEGIQYF. As DNA, the CDR3 is TGTGCCAGCAGCTTCCCCACTAGCGGGGGGGAGGGCATTCAGTACTTC. This chain links TRBV11-3 with TRBJ2-4, with 13 bases aligning to TRBD2. Germline CDR1 and CDR2: SGHNT and YENEEA. Unmatched junction bases numbered 8, after V lost 3 bases and J lost 9 bases. The CDR3 covers 16 residues.

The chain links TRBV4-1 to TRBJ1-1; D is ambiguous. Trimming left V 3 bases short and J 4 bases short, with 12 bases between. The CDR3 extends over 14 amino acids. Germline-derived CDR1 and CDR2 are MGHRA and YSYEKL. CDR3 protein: CASSQGLLLTEAFF. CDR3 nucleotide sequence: TGCGCCAGCAGCCAGGGATTACTCCTCACTGAAGCTTTCTTT.

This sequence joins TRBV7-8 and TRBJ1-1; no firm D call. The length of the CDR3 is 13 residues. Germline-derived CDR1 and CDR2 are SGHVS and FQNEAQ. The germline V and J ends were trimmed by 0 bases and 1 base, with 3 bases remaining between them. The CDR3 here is CASSLAGNTEAFF. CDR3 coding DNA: TGTGCCAGCAGCTTAGCAGGGAACACTGAAGCTTTCTTT.

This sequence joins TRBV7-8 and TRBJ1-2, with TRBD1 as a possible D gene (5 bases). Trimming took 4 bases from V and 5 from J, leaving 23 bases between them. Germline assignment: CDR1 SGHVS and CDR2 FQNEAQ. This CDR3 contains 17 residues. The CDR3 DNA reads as TGTGCCAGCAGCTCCACCCTGAGTGGGACGGGGGTTTATGGCTACACCTTC. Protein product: CASSSTLSGTGVYGYTF. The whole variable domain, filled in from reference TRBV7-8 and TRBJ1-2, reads GAGVSQSPRYKVAKRGQDVALRCDPISGHVSLFWYQQALGQGPEFLTYFQNEAQLDKSGLPSDRFFAERPEGSVSTLKIQRTQQEDSAVYLCASSSTLSGTGVYGYTFGSGTRLTVV.

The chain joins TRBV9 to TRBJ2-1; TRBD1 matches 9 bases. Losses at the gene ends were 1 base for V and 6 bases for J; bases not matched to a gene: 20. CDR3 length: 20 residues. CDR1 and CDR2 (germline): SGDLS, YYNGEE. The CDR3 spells CASSVTTPQFWDRASNEQFF. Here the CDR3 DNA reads TGTGCCAGCAGCGTAACCACCCCACAATTTTGGGACAGGGCCTCCAATGAGCAGTTCTTC.

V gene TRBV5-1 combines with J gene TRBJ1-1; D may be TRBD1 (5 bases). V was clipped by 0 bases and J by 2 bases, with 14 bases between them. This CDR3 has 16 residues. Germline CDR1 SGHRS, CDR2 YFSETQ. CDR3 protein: CASSLGARQTNTEAFF. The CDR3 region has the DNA TGCGCCAGCAGCTTGGGGGCCCGACAGACAAACACTGAAGCTTTCTTT.

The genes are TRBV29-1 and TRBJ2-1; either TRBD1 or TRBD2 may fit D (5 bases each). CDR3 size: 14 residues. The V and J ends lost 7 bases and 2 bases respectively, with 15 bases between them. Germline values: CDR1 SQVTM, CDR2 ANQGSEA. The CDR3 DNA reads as TGCAGCGCTAGGGACCTTAGTCCCTACAATGAGCAGTTCTTC. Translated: CSARDLSPYNEQFF.

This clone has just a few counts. This CDR3 reads CATQAGLAEETQYF. As DNA, the CDR3 is TGTGCCACACAAGCGGGACTAGCGGAAGAGACCCAGTACTTC. The chain employs TRBV15 and TRBJ2-5, with 11 bases aligning to TRBD2. The ends lost 9 bases at V and 3 bases at J; junction bases unmatched: 6. The CDR3 sequence is 14 residues long. CDR1 and CDR2 from the germline V gene are LNHNV and YYDKDF (reference sequence).

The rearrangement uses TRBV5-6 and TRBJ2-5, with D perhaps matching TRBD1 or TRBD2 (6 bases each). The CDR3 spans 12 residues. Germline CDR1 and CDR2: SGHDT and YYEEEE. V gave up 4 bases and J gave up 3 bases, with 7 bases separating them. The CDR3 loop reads CASSRGEETQYF. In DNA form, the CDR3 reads TGTGCCAGCAGCAGGGGGGAAGAGACCCAGTACTTC. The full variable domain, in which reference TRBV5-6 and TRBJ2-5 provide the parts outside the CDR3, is DAGVTQSPTHLIKTRGQQVTLRCSPKSGHDTVSWYQQALGQGPQFIFQYYEEEERQRGNFPDRFSGHQFPNYSSELNVNALLLGDSALYLCASSRGEETQYFGPGTRLLVL.

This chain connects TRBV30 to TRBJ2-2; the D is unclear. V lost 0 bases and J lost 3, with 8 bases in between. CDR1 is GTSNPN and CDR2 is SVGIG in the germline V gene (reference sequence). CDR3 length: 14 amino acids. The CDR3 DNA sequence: TGTGCCTGGAGTGTGAGCCCTTACACCGGGGAGCTGTTTTTT. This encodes CAWSVSPYTGELFF.

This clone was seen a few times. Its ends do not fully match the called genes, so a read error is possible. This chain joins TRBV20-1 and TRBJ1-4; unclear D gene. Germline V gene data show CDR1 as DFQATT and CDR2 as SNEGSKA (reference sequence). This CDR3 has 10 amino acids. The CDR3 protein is CSATNEKLFF. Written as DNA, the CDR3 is TGCAGTGCAACGAATGAAAAACTGTTTTTT.

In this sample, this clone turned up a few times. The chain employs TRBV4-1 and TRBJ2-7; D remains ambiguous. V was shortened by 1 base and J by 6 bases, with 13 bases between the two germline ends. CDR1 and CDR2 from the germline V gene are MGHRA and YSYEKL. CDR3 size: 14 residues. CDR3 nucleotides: TGCGCCAGCAGCCAAGCCCTCGGACCTAGCGAGCAGTACTTC. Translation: CASSQALGPSEQYF.

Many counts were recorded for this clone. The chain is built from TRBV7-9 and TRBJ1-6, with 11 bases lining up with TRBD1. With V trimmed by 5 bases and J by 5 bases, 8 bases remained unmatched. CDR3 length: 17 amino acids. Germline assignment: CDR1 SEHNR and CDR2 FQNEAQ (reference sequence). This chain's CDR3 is CASSPRTGGVDNSPLHF. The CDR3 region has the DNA TGTGCCAGCAGCCCAAGGACAGGGGGCGTAGATAATTCACCCCTCCACTTT.

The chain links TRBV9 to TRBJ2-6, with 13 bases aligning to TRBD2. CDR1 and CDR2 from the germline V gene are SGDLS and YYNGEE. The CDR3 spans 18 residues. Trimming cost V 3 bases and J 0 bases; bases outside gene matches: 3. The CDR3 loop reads CASSAGLAGYSGANVLTF. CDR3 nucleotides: TGTGCCAGCAGCGCGGGACTAGCGGGGTACTCTGGGGCCAACGTCCTGACTTTC.